The rows below give T cell receptor beta chains drawn from one sample of a study of T cells in Graves' hyperthyroidism and ophthalmopathy. One entry per CDR3 protein results from TCRdb running MiXCR on the multiplex PCR reads. The sample lists around 440,000 distinct CDR3 sequences, 15% to 18% occurring once. Sequencing input: blood. All receptors derive from a young woman with Graves' hyperthyroidism. CDR3s include the opening cysteine and the closing phenylalanine or tryptophan. Each record gives: V gene, clone size, J gene, D gene, CDR3 DNA, CDR3 protein. D genes are given only for firm matches. Size is omitted from some rows. Given values are once, few, many or a class for expanded clones.

TRBV3-1	.	TRBJ1-6	.	TGTGCCAGCAGCCTACAACTTCCTAATTCACCCCTCCACTTT	CASSLQLPNSPLHF
TRBV29-1	.	TRBJ2-7	.	TGCAGCGGAGGCCCATTCTCCTACGAGCAGTACTTC	CSGGPFSYEQYF
TRBV2	many	TRBJ1-4	.	TGTGCCAGCAGTCTTACTGGGACGAATAATGAAAAACTGTTTTTT	CASSLTGTNNEKLFF
TRBV5-1	many	TRBJ2-3	.	TGCGCCAGCAGCAGGGATGGAAATACGCAGTATTTT	CASSRDGNTQYF
TRBV2	many	TRBJ1-3	.	TGTGCCAGCACTTCAATTGGGCAGGGCTCTGGAAACACCATATATTTT	CASTSIGQGSGNTIYF
TRBV18	many	TRBJ2-4	.	TGTGCCAGCTCACGAGAAGAGCGGCCAAACATTCAGTACTTC	CASSREERPNIQYF
TRBV27	.	TRBJ2-7	.	TGTGCCAGCAGTTTAGTAGGACAGTGGAACGAGCAGTACTTC	CASSLVGQWNEQYF
TRBV5-1	.	TRBJ2-1	TRBD2	TGCGCCAGCAGCTTGGTGACAGTCCGGCGGGAGAATGAGCAGTTCTTC	CASSLVTVRRENEQFF
TRBV11-2	many	TRBJ1-2	.	TGTGCCAGCAGCTTAGATCTTCCACCTAACTATGGCTACACCTTC	CASSLDLPPNYGYTF
TRBV18	few	TRBJ1-5	TRBD1	TGTGCCAGCTCAGAGGGACAGGGGGCATTCCTGGGTCAGCCCCAGCATTTT	CASSEGQGAFLGQPQHF
TRBV13	many	TRBJ2-1	TRBD2	TGTGCCAGCAGCTCCGGGAGGGAGCAGTTCTTC	CASSSGREQFF
TRBV6-1	many	TRBJ2-7	.	TGTGCCAGCAGTCGGCGACCGGACAGCCACGAGCAGTACTTC	CASSRRPDSHEQYF
TRBV2	many	TRBJ2-5	.	TGTGCCAGCAGTGAGATTCTCGGACAAGAGACCCAGTACTTC	CASSEILGQETQYF
TRBV20-1	many	TRBJ2-7	.	TGCAGTGCTAGAGATTTGGCAGTCGGTTACGAGCAGTACTTC	CSARDLAVGYEQYF
TRBV11-2	many	TRBJ2-1	TRBD2	TGTGCCAGCAGCTCGAGACTAGCGGGAGTGTTCCACAATGAGCAGTTCTTC	CASSSRLAGVFHNEQFF
TRBV3-1	many	TRBJ2-2	.	TGTGCCAGCAGCCCTGGAGACTGGGACACCGGGGAGCTGTTTTTT	CASSPGDWDTGELFF
TRBV3-1	many	TRBJ2-7	.	TGTGCCAGCAGCCAAGAAGACTACGACGCCGCCGAGCAGTACTTC	CASSQEDYDAAEQYF
TRBV5-1	.	TRBJ2-5	TRBD2	TGCGCCACCGACTCACCCGGGGCACCGGCGGGGGCCCAGTACTTC	CATDSPGAPAGAQYF
TRBV5-1	many	TRBJ1-2	.	TGCGCCAGCAGCTTGGGACCGGGGGATGACGGCTACACCTTC	CASSLGPGDDGYTF
TRBV7-2	.	TRBJ2-2	.	TGTGCCAGCAGCTTAGAGGGGGTGGTCGGGGAGCTGTTTTTT	CASSLEGVVGELFF
TRBV3-1	many	TRBJ2-7	TRBD1	TGTGCCAGCAGCCAGACAGGGGAAGAGCAGTACTTC	CASSQTGEEQYF
TRBV2	.	TRBJ2-5	TRBD1	TGTGCCAGTACCCCCGACAGGGGAGGAGTCCAGTACTTC	CASTPDRGGVQYF